This paragraph covers one T cell receptor (beta chain) sequence. Generated by immunoSEQ multiplex PCR, the TCRdb table keeps only in-frame clones and is missing some. The data contain 130,000 or so clones, almost 95% of them singletons. The sample belongs to a study of T cell responses to AZD1222 COVID-19 vaccine. The V and J ends lost 3 bases and 2 bases respectively, with 10 bases between them. The germline V gene encodes CDR1 LNHDA and CDR2 SQIVND (reference sequence). The CDR3 is 15 residues long. This sequence joins TRBV19 and TRBJ2-2; D is undetermined. This clonotype was obtained from an adult in good health. The source material was peripheral blood, sampled on day 0 of AZD1222 vaccination. The CDR3 sequence: CASSIIGTNTGELFF. The CDR3 coding sequence is TGTGCCAGTAGTATCATCGGCACCAACACCGGGGAGCTGTTTTTT. Full variable domain (missing parts from reference TRBV19 and TRBJ2-2): DGGITQSPKYLFRKEGQNVTLSCEQNLNHDAMYWYRQDPGQGLRLIYYSQIVNDFQKGDIAEGYSVSREKKESFPLTVTSAQKNPTAFYLCASSIIGTNTGELFFGEGSRLTVL.